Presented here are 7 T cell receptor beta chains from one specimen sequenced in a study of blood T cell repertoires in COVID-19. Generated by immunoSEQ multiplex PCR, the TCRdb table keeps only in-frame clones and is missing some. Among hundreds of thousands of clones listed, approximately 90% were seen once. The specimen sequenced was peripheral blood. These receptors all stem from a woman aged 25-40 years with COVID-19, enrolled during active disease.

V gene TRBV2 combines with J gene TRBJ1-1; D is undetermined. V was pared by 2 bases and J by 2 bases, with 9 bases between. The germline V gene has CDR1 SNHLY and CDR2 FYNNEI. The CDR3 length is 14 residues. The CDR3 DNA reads TGTGCCAGCAGTGAACGCGCCGGTAACACTGAAGCTTTCTTT. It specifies CASSERAGNTEAFF.

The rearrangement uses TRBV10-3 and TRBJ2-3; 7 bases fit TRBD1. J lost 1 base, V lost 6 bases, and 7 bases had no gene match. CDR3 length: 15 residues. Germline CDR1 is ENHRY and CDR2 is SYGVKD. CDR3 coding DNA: TGTGCCATCAGGGAAGTTGGACAGGGCACAGATACGCAGTATTTT. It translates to CAIREVGQGTDTQYF.

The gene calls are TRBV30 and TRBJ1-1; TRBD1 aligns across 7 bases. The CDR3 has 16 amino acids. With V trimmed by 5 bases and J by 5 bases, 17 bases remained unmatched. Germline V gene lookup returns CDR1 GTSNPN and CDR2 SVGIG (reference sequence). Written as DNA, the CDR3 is TGTGCCTGGGGGGCCCCGTTGACAGGGTACGGGACTGAAGCTTTCTTT. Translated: CAWGAPLTGYGTEAFF.

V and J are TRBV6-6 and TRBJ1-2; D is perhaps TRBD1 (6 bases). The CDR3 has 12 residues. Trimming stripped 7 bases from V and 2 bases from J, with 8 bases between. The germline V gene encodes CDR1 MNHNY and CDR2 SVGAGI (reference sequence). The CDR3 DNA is TGTGCCAGCAAAGGGGGAAACTATGGCTACACCTTC. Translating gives CASKGGNYGYTF.

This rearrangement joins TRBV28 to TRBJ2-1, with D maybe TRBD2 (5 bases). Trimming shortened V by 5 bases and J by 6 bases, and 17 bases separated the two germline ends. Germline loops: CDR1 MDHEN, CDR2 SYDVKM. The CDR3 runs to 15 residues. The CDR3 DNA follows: TGTGCCAGCAGTCTGGAACGGACTGGTGTCAATGAGCAGTTCTTC. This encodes CASSLERTGVNEQFF.

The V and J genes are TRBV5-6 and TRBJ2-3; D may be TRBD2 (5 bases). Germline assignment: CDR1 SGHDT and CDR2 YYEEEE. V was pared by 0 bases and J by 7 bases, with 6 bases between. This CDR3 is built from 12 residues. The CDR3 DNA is TGTGCCAGCAGCTTGGGGACTTATACGCAGTATTTT. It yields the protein CASSLGTYTQYF.

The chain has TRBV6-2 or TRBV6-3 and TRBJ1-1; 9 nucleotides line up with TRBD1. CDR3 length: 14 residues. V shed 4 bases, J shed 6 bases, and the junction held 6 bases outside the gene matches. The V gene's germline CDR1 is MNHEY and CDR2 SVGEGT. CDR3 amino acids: CASSWDRVGAEAFF. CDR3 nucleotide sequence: TGTGCCAGCAGTTGGGACAGGGTCGGAGCTGAAGCTTTCTTT.